This T cell receptor (beta chain) is from a study of blood T cells in healthy people across ages (dated by TCRdb to the mid-2010s). In terms of the full investigation: In model experiments, template switching captured about one uniquely barcoded TCR beta cDNA molecule for every two T cells. The study measured age-related changes in TCR beta repertoire diversity using deep sequencing normalized with unique cDNA molecular identifiers. The donors were divided into four age groups: young (average around 15 years), middle-aged (approximately 41), aged (under 70) and long-lived (more than 75). To avoid experimental bias, donors of different ages were spread randomly across the sequencing lanes. The study analyzed two additional independent replicas of 1 million unique cDNA reads from the same blood draw for two donors, one aged 18 to 29 and one aged 80 or older.

The 39 donors, aged roughly 6 to 90 years, were systemically healthy Caucasian individuals from Russia. Each donor gave about 9.7 milliliters of peripheral blood, drawn into EDTA-treated Vacutainer tubes. Ficoll-Paque density-gradient centrifugation was used to isolate PBMCs, with at least 7 million obtained per sample. Total RNA, at least 6 micrograms per sample, was extracted from PBMCs with Trizol reagent. Naive CD45RAhigh/CD27high T cell percentages were measured by flow cytometry on a PBMC aliquot from every donor. The method was 5' RACE. The reads were generated on an Illumina HiSeq 2500. A second PCR of roughly 7 to 11 cycles was performed with a sample-barcoded 5' primer and a J-beta primer mix. Each TCR beta cDNA molecule received a unique molecular identifier from a template-switch 5' adaptor carrying 12 random nucleotides. Each sample yielded at least 2.5 million CDR3-containing paired-end reads. First-strand cDNA synthesis was performed from all RNA using the Mint cDNA synthesis kit, with priming by a TRBC-specific oligonucleotide. All cDNA was treated with uracil-DNA glycosylase and then went through a first 18-cycle PCR with the universal primers M1SS and BC2_uni_R. The source study handled its data this way. For normalization, 1 million high-quality reads were randomly selected from each sample, with every read carrying a distinct molecular identifier. Instead of being binned into consensus sequences, reads with shared molecular identifiers were discarded. MiTCR, set to a Q25 quality threshold and the strictest error-elimination algorithm, was used for CDR3 identification, clonotype clustering and error correction. A nonparametric unseen species model with Euler transformation was used to estimate a lower bound on total TCR beta diversity. The public reads were run again by TCRdb, first through fastp at Q25 and then through MiXCR, and only productive beta chains were kept. Rows are unified per CDR3 protein, each entry keeping the most common DNA and genes. TCRdb assigned the V and J calls; the authors' analysis was not used. The sample has some 900,000 distinct CDR3 sequences on record, 40% to 60% of them singletons. Roughly 13% of the sample is in the top ten clones.

This clonotype has just a few counts. Its cognate antigen has yet to be identified. No base quality information exists; no much larger clone differs at one position. Trimming accounts for 3 bases at V and 5 bases at J, while the number of junction bases matched to no gene is 4. CDR1 and CDR2 are read off the germline V gene as MDHEN and SYDVKM. The CDR3, from cysteine to phenylalanine, totals 14 residues. Just CDR3 DNA is preserved here, 42 bases in frame from base 1. The study at large found these results: Estimates of total diversity based on one million sequenced T cells were considered lower bounds and underestimates. Because donor CMV infection status was unknown, age-related changes in expanded clonotypes were potentially confounded. Since profiling was done on bulk unsorted PBMCs, naive and antigen-experienced compartments could not be conclusively compared. The percentage of naive T cells measured by flow cytometry correlated strongly with observed TCR beta diversity. Observed TCR beta diversity per million T cells fell roughly linearly with age, and a significant reduction was already apparent by age approximately 40. Compared with the aged group, the long-lived group had more naive CD4+ T cells, fewer expanded clones and increased TCR diversity, a pattern suggesting age selection.

The sample was blood. The TCR sequence derives from a man aged 25 to 40 in good health. The chain uses TRBV28 and TRBJ2-3; 8 central bases correspond to TRBD2. The nucleotide sequence is TGTGCCAGCAGTTTTGCGGGGGGCGAAGATACGCAGTATTTT. It specifies CASSFAGGEDTQYF.